Each of the 19 T cell receptor beta chains below was sequenced from the same sample in a study of blood T cell repertoires in COVID-19. Assay: immunoSEQ multiplex PCR; the TCRdb copy retains only in-frame clones and omits some. The sample has tens of thousands of clones, 82% seen once. Sequences were obtained from peripheral blood. These receptors originate from a human donor in a cohort sampled during active COVID-19.

This clone was seen once. The rearrangement links TRBV12-3 or TRBV12-4 to TRBJ1-5; 7 bases agree with TRBD1. The CDR3 spans 13 residues. Trimming at V came to 2 bases and at J to 7 bases, leaving 2 bases not matched to a gene. The CDR3 reads CASSLTGEQPQHF. The CDR3 bases are TGTGCCAGCAGTTTAACAGGGGAACAGCCCCAGCATTTT.

This rearrangement joins TRBV7-2 to TRBJ2-2; weak D call: TRBD2 (5 bases). Looked up from germline, CDR1 is SGHTA and CDR2 is FQGNSA. Trimming removed 4 bases at V and 0 bases at J, with 18 bases between. The CDR3 is made up of 18 amino acids. Here the CDR3 reads CASSWIRPGVANTGELFF. The CDR3 DNA reads TGTGCCAGCAGCTGGATTAGGCCCGGGGTAGCGAACACCGGGGAGCTGTTTTTT. The full variable domain, in which reference TRBV7-2 and TRBJ2-2 provide the parts outside the CDR3, is GAGVSQSPSNKVTEKGKDVELRCDPISGHTALYWYRQSLGQGLEFLIYFQGNSAPDKSGLPSDRFSAERTGGSVSTLTIQRTQQEDSAVYLCASSWIRPGVANTGELFFGEGSRLTVL.

The chain combines TRBV3-1 (or the pseudogene TRBV3-2) with TRBJ2-2, with TRBD2 matching over 8 bases. The germline gives CDR1 LGHDT, CDR2 YNNKEL (reference sequence). V shed 4 bases, J shed 7 bases, and the junction held 8 bases outside the gene matches. The CDR3 runs 15 residues. Written as DNA, the CDR3 is TGTGCCAGCAGCCTCCAAGCGGGGGCTGACGGGGAGCTGTTTTTT. This gives the protein CASSLQAGADGELFF.

This clone has more than one count but fewer than ten. The chain couples TRBV27 to TRBJ2-7; the match to TRBD2 covers 9 bases. The CDR3 runs to 13 residues. V lost 6 bases, J lost 5 bases, and 5 bases stayed unmatched. Looked up from germline, CDR1 is MNHEY and CDR2 is SMNVEV (reference sequence). The CDR3 coding sequence is TGTGCCAGCAGCATGACTAGCGGCCACGAGCAGTACTTC. Its translation is CASSMTSGHEQYF.

This clone was seen a single time. The rearrangement uses TRBV12-3 or TRBV12-4 and TRBJ1-5, with 7 bases identical to TRBD1. The J segment lost 9 bases and the V segment lost 6 bases, leaving 5 bases of the junction unmatched. The CDR3 covers 12 residues. CDR3 region: CASSPGGRPQHF. CDR3 coding DNA: TGTGCCAGCAGCCCAGGGGGGCGGCCCCAGCATTTT.

Only a few counts were recorded for this clone. The chain joins TRBV4-3 to TRBJ1-5, with 9 positions matching TRBD1. This CDR3 contains 15 residues. Losses at the gene ends were 1 base for V and 2 bases for J; bases not matched to a gene: 0. CDR1 is LGHNA and CDR2 is YSLEER in the germline V gene. CDR3 sequence: CASSQGTGGNQPQHF. The CDR3 DNA reads as TGCGCCAGCAGCCAAGGGACAGGGGGCAATCAGCCCCAGCATTTT.

This clone was counted between two and nine times. The chain is built from TRBV4-3 and TRBJ2-3, with D perhaps matching TRBD2 (5 bases). V was shortened by 0 bases and J by 0 bases, with 10 bases between the two germline ends. CDR1 LGHNA and CDR2 YSLEER come from the germline V gene. There are 16 residues in the CDR3. The CDR3 DNA is TGCGCCAGCAGCCAAGAGGGGAGTTTTAGCACAGATACGCAGTATTTT. It encodes CASSQEGSFSTDTQYF.

Only a few counts were recorded for this clone. The chain is built from TRBV4-2 and TRBJ2-1; perhaps TRBD2 as D (5 bases). CDR3 length equals 16 residues. The germline CDR1 and CDR2 sequences are LGHNA and YNFKEQ. V lost 5 bases and J 0 bases, leaving 14 bases between the germline ends. CDR3 DNA sequence: TGTGCCAGCAGCGTCGAAAGCCTAGCCTCCTACAATGAGCAGTTCTTC. This translates into CASSVESLASYNEQFF.

The chain joins TRBV5-1 to TRBJ2-2, with 9 bases that match TRBD1. The CDR3 runs 16 residues. J gave up 9 bases and V 0 bases, and 9 bases lay outside the gene matches. The V gene's germline CDR1 is SGHRS and CDR2 YFSETQ. As DNA, the CDR3 is TGCGCCAGCAGCTTGGAGGGGACAGGGAGCGGCAGGGAGCTGTTTTTT. It translates to CASSLEGTGSGRELFF.

The chain combines TRBV18 with TRBJ2-5, with 8 bases lining up with TRBD2. Germline V gene lookup returns CDR1 KGHSH and CDR2 LQKENI. With 3 bases clipped from V and 3 bases from J, the junction kept 3 bases outside the gene matches. CDR3 size: 14 residues. The CDR3 region is CASSPSGMKETQYF. CDR3 in DNA: TGTGCCAGCTCACCTAGCGGGATGAAAGAGACCCAGTACTTC.

The chain has TRBV9 and TRBJ1-3; 7 bases agree with TRBD1. The J segment lost 0 bases and the V segment lost 4 bases, leaving 1 base of the junction unmatched. In germline, CDR1 is SGDLS, CDR2 YYNGEE. The CDR3 length is 14 residues. The CDR3 coding sequence is TGTGCCAGCAGCCGGGACAGCTCTGGAAACACCATATATTTT. Its protein product is CASSRDSSGNTIYF.

The chain uses TRBV5-5 and TRBJ1-1, with D hard to call. The V gene lost 3 bases and the J gene lost 2 bases, with 11 bases spanning the gap. The germline CDR1 and CDR2 sequences are SGHKS and YYEKEE (reference sequence). This CDR3 contains 14 residues. In nucleotides, the CDR3 is TGTGCCAGCAGCTACCTCTCCTATAACACTGAAGCTTTCTTT. The encoded protein is CASSYLSYNTEAFF.

The chain carries TRBV5-1 and TRBJ2-1, with D unclear. The length of the CDR3 is 13 residues. Looked up from germline, CDR1 is SGHRS and CDR2 is YFSETQ. With 1 base removed from V and 5 bases from J, the gap between germline ends came to 7 bases. This CDR3 is CASSLNTNNEQFF. DNA for the CDR3: TGCGCCAGCAGCTTGAACACAAACAATGAGCAGTTCTTC.

This chain joins TRBV28 and TRBJ1-1; D is uncertain. Germline values: CDR1 MDHEN, CDR2 SYDVKM. V shed 5 bases and J shed 10 bases, with 17 bases lying between them. This CDR3 is built from 13 residues. The CDR3 nucleotides read TGTGCCAGCAGTCCCTCCACACATGGAGCAGCTTTCTTT. This translates into CASSPSTHGAAFF.

The rearrangement links TRBV30 to TRBJ1-3, with D possibly being TRBD1 (6 bases). V was clipped by 0 bases and J by 0 bases, with 9 bases between them. The CDR3 contains 15 residues. Germline V gives CDR1 GTSNPN, CDR2 SVGIG (reference sequence). This CDR3 is CAWSVRGNSGNTIYF. The CDR3 nucleotides read TGTGCCTGGAGTGTCAGGGGCAACTCTGGAAACACCATATATTTT.

The CDR3 DNA reads as TGTGCCAGCAGCTTTGGTGCTAGCGGGAGTGGCGAGCAGTACTTC. Protein sequence: CASSFGASGSGEQYF. This chain links TRBV7-2 with TRBJ2-7; 10 positions match TRBD2. Germline V gene data show CDR1 as SGHTA and CDR2 as FQGNSA. The CDR3 is 15 residues long. The junction had 8 bases not matched to a gene; V was cut back by 3 bases and J by 6 bases.

V gene TRBV28 combines with J gene TRBJ2-4, with D maybe TRBD1 (5 bases). This CDR3 is 16 amino acids long. Germline V lookup: CDR1 MDHEN, CDR2 SYDVKM. V dropped 4 bases and J dropped 0 bases, with 13 bases sitting between them. As DNA, the CDR3 is TGTGCCAGCAGTTCCTCAGGGCAGGGAGCCAAAAACATTCAGTACTTC. Translated: CASSSSGQGAKNIQYF.

The genes are TRBV6-5 and TRBJ1-1; maybe TRBD1 (6 bases). Germline V lookup: CDR1 MNHEY, CDR2 SVGAGI. Trimming removed 8 bases from V and 3 bases from J, with 13 bases in between. This CDR3 has 13 residues. CDR3 sequence: CASSLRQDTEAFF. The CDR3, as DNA: TGTGCCAGCTCATTGCGACAGGACACTGAAGCTTTCTTT.

The chain combines TRBV4-3 with TRBJ2-7; possible D gene TRBD2, 5 bases. Per germline, CDR1 LGHNA and CDR2 YSLEER. The V end was cut by 0 bases, the J end by 3 bases, with 6 bases between. This CDR3 is 13 amino acids long. CDR3 DNA: TGCGCCAGCAGCCAAGACCGGGGCTACGAGCAGTACTTC. Amino acid sequence: CASSQDRGYEQYF.